The 30 T cell receptor beta chains in this list originate from one sample, sequenced in a study of cytomegalovirus exposure and HLA in healthy donors. PCR employed 60 Vbeta and 13 Jbeta primers. Generated by immunoSEQ multiplex PCR, the TCRdb table keeps only in-frame clones and is missing some. The sample lists around 30,000 clones; about 86% were seen once. Input material: PBMCs. The receptors were gathered from a boy between 5 and 17 years old in good health and CMV-seronegative.

J is TRBJ2-5 and V is TRBV10-3; TRBD1 is a possible D gene (5 bases). The J call may be faulty, since TRBJ2-7 better matches the DNA end. Germline CDR1 and CDR2: ENHRY and SYGVKD. This CDR3 is 16 amino acids long. This CDR3 reads CAISESSGLGPGEQYF. CDR3 bases: TGTGCCATCAGTGAGTCGTCAGGGCTAGGTCCTGGCGAGCAGTACTTC.

This chain uses TRBV7-2 with TRBJ2-1, with D possibly TRBD2 on 7 matching bases. CDR1 and CDR2 from the germline V gene are SGHTA and FQGNSA. V lost 5 bases and J 2 bases, leaving 16 bases between the germline ends. The CDR3 length is 16 residues. The CDR3: CASSIFGGQTYNEQFF. CDR3 DNA sequence: TGTGCCAGCAGCATCTTCGGGGGGCAGACCTACAATGAGCAGTTCTTC.

The genes are TRBV5-6 and TRBJ2-1; D gene ambiguous. The CDR3 spans 12 residues. Trimming stripped 0 bases from V and 8 bases from J, with 6 bases between. CDR1 is SGHDT and CDR2 is YYEEEE in the germline V gene. The CDR3 here is CASSLVNDEQFF. The CDR3 DNA is TGTGCCAGCAGCTTGGTCAATGATGAGCAGTTCTTC.

The chain has TRBV25-1 and TRBJ2-7, with TRBD1 matching 9 bases. The germline gives CDR1 MGHDK, CDR2 SYGVNS. The CDR3 runs 15 residues. Trimming took 5 bases from V and 5 from J; bases not matched to a gene: 10. The CDR3 bases are TGTGCCAGCAGTTCAAACCGGGACAGGGAGCACGAGCAGTACTTC. Translated, it gives CASSSNRDREHEQYF.

The chain joins TRBV5-1 to TRBJ2-5; 13 bases agree with TRBD2. Germline loops: CDR1 SGHRS, CDR2 YFSETQ. CDR3 length: 14 amino acids. Trimming cost V 8 bases and J 2 bases; bases outside gene matches: 3. Written as DNA, the CDR3 is TGCGCCAGTCGGACTAGCGGGGGTCAAGAGACCCAGTACTTC. Amino acid sequence: CASRTSGGQETQYF.

Only one count was recorded for this clone. The chain employs TRBV5-4 and TRBJ1-6; TRBD1 is a possible D gene (6 bases). This CDR3 is built from 15 residues. Germline values: CDR1 SGHNT, CDR2 YYREEE (reference sequence). V dropped 4 bases and J dropped 9 bases, with 17 bases sitting between them. Here the CDR3 reads CASSPTAGVSSPLHF. The CDR3 coding sequence is TGTGCCAGCAGCCCCACCGCAGGGGTTAGTTCACCCCTCCACTTT.

This chain uses TRBV5-5 with TRBJ2-4; 8 bases are a match to TRBD1. J gave up 8 bases and V 3 bases, and 7 bases lay outside the gene matches. CDR3 size: 14 residues. Germline CDR1 and CDR2: SGHKS and YYEKEE (reference sequence). Here the CDR3 reads CASSSTDRGDIQYF. The CDR3 DNA follows: TGTGCCAGCAGCTCGACCGACAGGGGAGACATTCAGTACTTC.

DNA of the CDR3: TGTGCCACCAGCAGAGATCGGGGCAGGGGGAATGAAAAACTGTTTTTT. Amino acids: CATSRDRGRGNEKLFF. The rearrangement links TRBV15 to TRBJ1-4; 7 bases are shared with TRBD1. J gave up 5 bases and V 0 bases, and 6 bases lay outside the gene matches. CDR3 length: 16 amino acids. The germline V gene encodes CDR1 LNHNV and CDR2 YYDKDF (reference sequence).

The V call is TRBV15, the J call TRBJ1-1; TRBD1 might be the D (5 bases). With 9 bases removed from V and 0 bases from J, the gap between germline ends came to 14 bases. This CDR3 contains 14 residues. CDR1 is LNHNV, CDR2 YYDKDF, per germline (reference sequence). The CDR3 sequence is CATSSTVMNTEAFF. CDR3 in DNA: TGTGCCACATCTTCGACAGTGATGAACACTGAAGCTTTCTTT.

In its sample, this clone was seen once. This rearrangement joins TRBV13 to TRBJ2-2; no firm D call. Deletions cut 2 bases from V and 1 base from J, with 5 bases between. CDR3 length: 14 residues. Germline-derived CDR1 and CDR2 are PRHDT and FYEKMQ (reference sequence). For the CDR3, the DNA is TGTGCCAGCAGCTTACCGGGGAACACCGGGGAGCTGTTTTTT. Its protein is CASSLPGNTGELFF.

This chain connects TRBV7-2 to TRBJ1-3, with a tentative D call TRBD1 (5 bases). Trimming removed 4 bases at V and 4 bases at J, with 17 bases between. The CDR3 is made up of 16 amino acids. Germline V gene data show CDR1 as SGHTA and CDR2 as FQGNSA. The CDR3 loop is CASSSHPRGSGNTIYF. The DNA for the CDR3 is TGTGCCAGCAGCTCCCACCCCCGGGGGTCCGGAAACACCATATATTTT.

The gene calls are TRBV11-3 and TRBJ2-2; 8 bases match TRBD1. This CDR3 has 16 residues. Per germline, CDR1 SGHNT and CDR2 YENEEA. Unmatched junction bases numbered 3, after V lost 2 bases and J lost 1 base. DNA for the CDR3: TGTGCCAGCAGCTTATTCGGACAGGGGAACACCGGGGAGCTGTTTTTT. It translates to CASSLFGQGNTGELFF.

V gene TRBV4-2 combines with J gene TRBJ2-1; D is unresolved. Germline V gene sequence: CDR1 LGHNA, CDR2 YNFKEQ. Trimming removed 0 bases at V and 6 bases at J, with 6 bases between. The CDR3 totals 13 residues. CDR3 sequence reads: CASSQDLFNEQFF. CDR3 DNA: TGTGCCAGCAGCCAAGATTTATTCAATGAGCAGTTCTTC.

The chain combines TRBV7-9 with TRBJ2-2, with TRBD1 as a possible D gene (7 bases). Per the germline V gene, CDR1 is SEHNR and CDR2 is FQNEAQ (reference sequence). V was trimmed by 10 bases and J by 4 bases, leaving 28 bases between them. The CDR3 covers 18 residues. The CDR3 here is CATLEPALGGGFTGELFF. The CDR3 bases are TGTGCCACCTTAGAGCCCGCCCTCGGAGGGGGCTTCACCGGGGAGCTGTTTTTT.

This clone has a handful of counts. This chain connects TRBV7-9 to TRBJ2-3; the D is unclear. This CDR3 comprises 13 residues. V lost 7 bases to trimming and J lost 2 bases, with 10 bases between them. In germline, CDR1 is SEHNR, CDR2 FQNEAQ (reference sequence). As DNA, the CDR3 is TGTGCCAGCATCTCCAGTCTCACAGATACGCAGTATTTT. Encoded protein: CASISSLTDTQYF. Combining the CDR3 with reference TRBV7-9 and TRBJ2-3 gives the whole variable domain DTGVSQNPRHKITKRGQNVTFRCDPISEHNRLYWYRQTLGQGPEFLTYFQNEAQLEKSRLLSDRFSAERPKGSFSTLEIQRTEQGDSAMYLCASISSLTDTQYFGPGTRLTVL.

The chain links TRBV7-2 to TRBJ2-6; 12 nucleotides agree with TRBD2. Germline values: CDR1 SGHTA, CDR2 FQGNSA. The trim removed 5 bases at V and 2 bases at J, leaving 1 base unmatched. The CDR3 has 16 residues. The CDR3: CASSPSGGAGANVLTF. CDR3 coding DNA: TGTGCCAGCAGCCCTAGCGGGGGGGCTGGGGCCAACGTCCTGACTTTC. The full variable domain, its missing parts supplied by reference TRBV7-2 and TRBJ2-6, is GAGVSQSPSNKVTEKGKDVELRCDPISGHTALYWYRQSLGQGLEFLIYFQGNSAPDKSGLPSDRFSAERTGGSVSTLTIQRTQQEDSAVYLCASSPSGGAGANVLTFGAGSRLTVL.

The chain employs TRBV14 and TRBJ2-3; perhaps TRBD2 as D (6 bases). The CDR3 spans 16 residues. Trimming took off 4 bases at V and 0 bases at J, with 14 bases between the two ends. Germline values: CDR1 SGHDN, CDR2 FVKESK. In DNA, the CDR3 is TGTGCCAGCAGCCTCGGGACTTCCAGTAGCACAGATACGCAGTATTTT. Its protein product is CASSLGTSSSTDTQYF.

The chain links TRBV6-5 to TRBJ2-3, with 8 nucleotides matching TRBD1. Germline CDR1 and CDR2: MNHEY and SVGAGI. CDR3 size: 13 residues. V was pared by 6 bases and J by 4 bases, with 3 bases of the junction left unmatched. Here the CDR3 DNA reads TGTGCCAGCAGGAGGACAGGGTCAGATACGCAGTATTTT. Translation: CASRRTGSDTQYF.

The rearrangement joins TRBV7-2 to TRBJ1-5; 7 positions match TRBD1. CDR1 and CDR2 (germline): SGHTA, FQGNSA. V lost 1 base and J lost 6; bases outside the gene matches: 3. The CDR3 has 14 amino acids. The DNA of the CDR3 is TGTGCCAGCAGCTTAGTTCAGGGGGTTCAGCCCCAGCATTTT. Translation: CASSLVQGVQPQHF.

J is TRBJ1-2 and V is TRBV4-1, with D tentatively TRBD1 (5 bases). The germline V gene has CDR1 MGHRA and CDR2 YSYEKL. The ends were cut back, 0 bases at V and 5 bases at J, with 19 bases in the middle. This CDR3 region has 17 residues. The CDR3 protein is CASSQDMSRGRGYGYTF. CDR3 DNA: TGCGCCAGCAGCCAAGATATGTCGAGGGGTCGGGGGTATGGCTACACCTTC.

This chain connects TRBV11-2 to TRBJ1-6; TRBD1 is a possible D gene (5 bases). Deletions cut 5 bases from V and 8 bases from J, with 16 bases between. Germline loops: CDR1 SGHAT, CDR2 FQNNGV. The CDR3 totals 15 residues. The CDR3 here is CASSLPTDPYSPLHF. As DNA, the CDR3 is TGTGCCAGCAGCCTTCCGACAGACCCTTATTCACCCCTCCACTTT.

The chain carries TRBV28 and TRBJ2-1, with 10 bases lining up with TRBD1. CDR1 is MDHEN and CDR2 is SYDVKM in the germline V gene. The ends lost 4 bases at V and 6 bases at J; junction bases unmatched: 3. CDR3 length: 14 residues. Written as DNA, the CDR3 is TGTGCCAGCAGTTGGGGGACAGGGGCCAATGAGCAGTTCTTC. It is translated as CASSWGTGANEQFF.

The genes are TRBV7-7 and TRBJ1-1; no clear D. Germline V lookup: CDR1 SSHAT, CDR2 FNYEAQ (reference sequence). The CDR3 covers 13 residues. The V and J ends lost 5 bases and 5 bases respectively, with 12 bases between them. The CDR3 DNA follows: TGTGCCAGCAGCGCCGGGAGGGAAACTGAAGCTTTCTTT. Translating gives CASSAGRETEAFF.

This clone was recorded only once. The chain uses TRBV5-4 and TRBJ2-5; D gene unclear. V lost 1 base and J lost 2, with 9 bases in between. The germline V gene has CDR1 SGHNT and CDR2 YYREEE (reference sequence). The CDR3 is made up of 14 amino acids. CDR3 DNA: TGTGCCAGCAGCTTGTCCGGTCGGCAAGAGACCCAGTACTTC. It translates to CASSLSGRQETQYF. The full variable domain, rest sourced from reference TRBV5-4 and TRBJ2-5, is ETGVTQSPTHLIKTRGQQVTLRCSSQSGHNTVSWYQQALGQGPQFIFQYYREEENGRGNFPPRFSGLQFPNYSSELNVNALELDDSALYLCASSLSGRQETQYFGPGTRLLVL.

This rearrangement joins TRBV28 to TRBJ2-7; D might be TRBD2 (6 bases). The V end lost 3 bases, the J end lost 2 bases, and 11 bases lay between the germline ends. CDR1 and CDR2 (germline): MDHEN, SYDVKM. The CDR3 is 14 residues long. Written as DNA, the CDR3 is TGTGCCAGCAGTTTCCTCCGGACTACCTACGAGCAGTACTTC. It translates to CASSFLRTTYEQYF.

This rearrangement joins TRBV19 to TRBJ2-7, with 8 bases that match TRBD1. Trimming took 5 bases from V and 1 from J; bases not matched to a gene: 7. Germline CDR1 reads LNHDA; CDR2 reads SQIVND (reference sequence). The CDR3 spans 15 residues. The CDR3 DNA sequence: TGTGCCAGTAGTTCCCGGGACAGGCCTTCCTACGAGCAGTACTTC. Amino acid sequence: CASSSRDRPSYEQYF.

V gene TRBV28 combines with J gene TRBJ1-3, with 7 bases matching TRBD1. V trimming: 1 base; J trimming: 3 bases; junction bases outside the gene matches: 9. Germline CDR1 reads MDHEN; CDR2 reads SYDVKM. This CDR3 spans 17 amino acids. CDR3 sequence reads: CASSLYPRGLDGNTIYF. The CDR3 DNA reads TGTGCCAGCAGTTTATATCCGAGGGGGCTCGATGGAAACACCATATATTTT.

This chain uses TRBV7-2 with TRBJ2-5, with a possible D match to TRBD2 (6 bases). With the DNA end fitting TRBJ2-7 better, the J assignment may be wrong. The CDR3 contains 16 residues. Per the germline V gene, CDR1 is SGHTA and CDR2 is FQGNSA. CDR3: CASSWDLAGTSYEQYF. Written as DNA, the CDR3 is TGTGCCAGCAGCTGGGACCTCGCGGGGACTTCCTACGAGCAGTACTTC.

V is TRBV5-4 and J is TRBJ1-3; TRBD1 matches 11 bases. V was pared by 4 bases and J by 4 bases, with 13 bases of the junction left unmatched. The CDR3 is 18 residues long. The V gene's germline CDR1 is SGHNT and CDR2 YYREEE (reference sequence). Here the CDR3 reads CASSLRTGGLTFGNTIYF. The DNA for the CDR3 is TGTGCCAGCAGCCTTAGGACAGGGGGCTTGACTTTCGGAAACACCATATATTTT.

This chain links TRBV27 with TRBJ1-6; unclear D gene. This CDR3 spans 15 amino acids. Germline CDR1 MNHEY, CDR2 SMNVEV (reference sequence). V dropped 9 bases and J dropped 6 bases, with 18 bases sitting between them. CDR3 DNA sequence: TGTGCCAGTAGAATGGTAGCGACTATTAATTCACCCCTCCACTTT. Translated, it gives CASRMVATINSPLHF.